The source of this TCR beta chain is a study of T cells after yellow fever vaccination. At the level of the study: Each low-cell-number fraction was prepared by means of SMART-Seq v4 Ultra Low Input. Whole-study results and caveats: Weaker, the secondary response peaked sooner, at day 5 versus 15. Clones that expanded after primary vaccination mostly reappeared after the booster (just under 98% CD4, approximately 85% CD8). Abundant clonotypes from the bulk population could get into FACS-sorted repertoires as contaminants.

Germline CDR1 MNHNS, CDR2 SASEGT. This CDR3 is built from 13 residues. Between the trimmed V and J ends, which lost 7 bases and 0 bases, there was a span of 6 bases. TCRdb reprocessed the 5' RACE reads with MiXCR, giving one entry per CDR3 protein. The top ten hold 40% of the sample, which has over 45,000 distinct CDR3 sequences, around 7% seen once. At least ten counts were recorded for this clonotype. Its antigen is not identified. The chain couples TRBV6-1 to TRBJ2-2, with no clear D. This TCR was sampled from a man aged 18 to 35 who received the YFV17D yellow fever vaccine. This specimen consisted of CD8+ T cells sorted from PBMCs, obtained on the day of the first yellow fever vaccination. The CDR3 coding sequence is TGTGCCAGCATTGGACCGAACACCGGGGAGCTGTTTTTT. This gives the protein CASIGPNTGELFF.